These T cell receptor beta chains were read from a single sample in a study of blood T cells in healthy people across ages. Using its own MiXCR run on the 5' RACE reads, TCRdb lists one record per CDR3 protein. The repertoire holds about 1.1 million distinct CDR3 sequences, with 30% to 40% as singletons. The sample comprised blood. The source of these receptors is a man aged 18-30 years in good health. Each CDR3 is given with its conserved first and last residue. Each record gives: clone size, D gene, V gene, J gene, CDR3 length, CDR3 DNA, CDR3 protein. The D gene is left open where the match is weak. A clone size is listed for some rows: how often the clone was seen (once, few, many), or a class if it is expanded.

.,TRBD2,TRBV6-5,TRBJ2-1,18,TGTGCCAGCAGTTACCCCTCGTCGACTAGCGGGGAGGGGAATGAGCAGTTCTTC,CASSYPSSTSGEGNEQFF
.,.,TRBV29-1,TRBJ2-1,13,TGCAGCGTTGAAAAGGCCTGGGAGAATGAGCAGTTCTTC,CSVEKAWENEQFF
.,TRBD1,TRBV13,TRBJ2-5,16,TGTGCCAGCAGCTGGGCCGGGACAGGGCGTTCGGAGACCCAGTACTTC,CASSWAGTGRSETQYF
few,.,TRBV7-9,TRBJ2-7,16,TGTGCCAGCAGCCGTATAGAGATGGACAGCTTTTACGAGCAGTACTTC,CASSRIEMDSFYEQYF
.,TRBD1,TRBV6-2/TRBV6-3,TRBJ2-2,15,TGTGCCAGCAGTTACCCTTCGACAGGGTCCGGGGAGCTGTTTTTT,CASSYPSTGSGELFF
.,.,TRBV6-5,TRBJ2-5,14,TGTGCCAGCAGTTACTCGAGAGGAGACAATGAGCAGTACTTC,CASSYSRGDNEQYF
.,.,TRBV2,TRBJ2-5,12,TGTGCCAGCAGTGAAAGTTCAGAGACCCAGTACTTC,CASSESSETQYF
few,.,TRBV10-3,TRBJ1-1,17,TGTGCCATCAGTGGATCCAGGGACGGGGCCCTGAACACTGAAGCTTTCTTT,CAISGSRDGALNTEAFF
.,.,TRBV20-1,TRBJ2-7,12,TGCAGTGCTAGGGGGCCCTCCAATGAGCAGTACTTC,CSARGPSNEQYF
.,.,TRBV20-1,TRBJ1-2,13,TGCAGTGCCCCTACCGAAGCTAACTATGGCTACACCTTC,CSAPTEANYGYTF
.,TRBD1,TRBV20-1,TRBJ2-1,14,TGCAGTGCGCAGGGGGTAGGGTCCTACAATGAGCAGTTCTTC,CSAQGVGSYNEQFF
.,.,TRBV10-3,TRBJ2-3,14,TGTGCCATCACAGAGGGGGGCTACACAGATACGCAGTATTTT,CAITEGGYTDTQYF
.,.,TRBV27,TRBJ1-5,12,TGTGCCAGCAGTTTCCTCTTTCAGCCCCAGCATTTT,CASSFLFQPQHF
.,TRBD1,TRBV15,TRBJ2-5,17,TGTGCCACCAGCAGAGATAGGTGGACAGGGGGACAAGAGACCCAGTACTTC,CATSRDRWTGGQETQYF